These T cell receptor beta chains were read from a single sample in a study of blood T cell repertoires in COVID-19. Assay used: immunoSEQ multiplex PCR; TCRdb lists only in-frame clones, some missing. The table includes 200,000 to 250,000 clones, around 88% detected once. Specimen: peripheral blood. The receptors stem from a man between 18 and 29 years old with active or convalescent COVID-19. Both conserved end residues are part of each CDR3. Fields, in order: clone size, D gene, V gene, J gene, CDR3 DNA, CDR3 protein. A D gene is named only where the DNA matches it firmly. Size values are once, few and many counts, or a class for expanded clones, and some rows have none.

-,-,TRBV5-1,TRBJ1-2,TGCGCCAGCAGCTTTTACAGGGATTCAAACTATGGCTACACCTTC,CASSFYRDSNYGYTF
few,-,TRBV5-5,TRBJ2-7,TGTGCCAGCAGCTCAGCAGGCTACGAGCAGTACTTC,CASSSAGYEQYF
-,TRBD2,TRBV29-1,TRBJ2-5,TGCAGCGTTGAGCTAAGCGGGAGGCAATTTAGGGAGACCCAGTACTTC,CSVELSGRQFRETQYF
-,-,TRBV5-1,TRBJ2-1,TGCGCCAGCAGCCTGTCGTATAGAGACAATGAGCAGTTCTTC,CASSLSYRDNEQFF
-,-,TRBV28,TRBJ2-2,TGTGCCAGCAGCAGGGGAGACACCGGGGAGCTGTTTTTT,CASSRGDTGELFF
-,TRBD1,TRBV27,TRBJ2-5,TGTGCCAGCAGTTGGGGTACGGGGACAGAAGAGACCCAGTACTTC,CASSWGTGTEETQYF
-,-,TRBV7-9,TRBJ1-4,TGTGCCAGCAGCGAGGGGGGGTCCCATAATGAAAAACTGTTTTTT,CASSEGGSHNEKLFF
-,-,TRBV5-6,TRBJ2-1,TGTGCCAGCAGCTTGTCTCGCTACTACAATGAGCAGTTCTTC,CASSLSRYYNEQFF
-,TRBD1,TRBV6-5,TRBJ1-2,TGTGCCAGCAGCCCCGACAGGGGAAGGCGCTACACCTTC,CASSPDRGRRYTF
-,-,TRBV19,TRBJ1-6,TGTGCCAGTAGACTCGGAGGGGTCGATTCACCCCTCCACTTT,CASRLGGVDSPLHF
-,-,TRBV5-3,TRBJ1-5,TGTGCCAGAAGCTTGGGTTCCCGGGGGTGCAATCAGCCCCAGCATTTT,CARSLGSRGCNQPQHF
-,-,TRBV12-3/TRBV12-4,TRBJ1-6,TGTGCCAGCAGTTTGGGGGCTCGGTCACCCCTCCACTTT,CASSLGARSPLHF
once,TRBD2,TRBV6-2/TRBV6-3,TRBJ2-1,TGTGCCAGCAGCTGGACTAGCGGGAGCAATGAGCAGTTCTTC,CASSWTSGSNEQFF
-,TRBD1,TRBV5-4,TRBJ1-1,TGTGCCAGCAGCGTCGGACAGGGTAACACTGAAGCTTTCTTT,CASSVGQGNTEAFF
-,-,TRBV28,TRBJ1-2,TGTGCCAGCACGCCCCGGTTCTATGGCTACACCTTC,CASTPRFYGYTF
-,TRBD1,TRBV7-9,TRBJ1-1,TGTGCCAGCAGCTCTAGGACAGGACATAACACTGAAGCTTTCTTT,CASSSRTGHNTEAFF
-,-,TRBV6-1,TRBJ1-2,TGTGCCAGCAGTGAACAGGAGGGGTCATCTGGCTACACCTTC,CASSEQEGSSGYTF
few,-,TRBV6-4,TRBJ2-1,TGTGCCAGCAGTCCTTGGGGGGTGGGAGACTACAATGAGCAGTTCTTC,CASSPWGVGDYNEQFF
-,TRBD1,TRBV18,TRBJ1-1,TGTGCCAGCTCAGAAGACAGGGGTTGGGGTGCTTTCTTT,CASSEDRGWGAFF
-,TRBD1,TRBV7-2,TRBJ2-5,TGTGCCAGCAGCGACAGGGGTTTGACACAGTACTTC,CASSDRGLTQYF
-,-,TRBV7-9,TRBJ2-7,TGTGCCAGCAGCTCTCCCTCAGTCTCCTACGAGCAGTACTTC,CASSSPSVSYEQYF
-,TRBD1,TRBV2,TRBJ2-7,TGTGCCAGCAGTGAGTCGACAGGGTACGAGCAGTACTTC,CASSESTGYEQYF
-,-,TRBV19,TRBJ2-3,TGTGCCAGTAGTATGGCTAAGACGGGGGGCGGCACAGATACGCAGTATTTT,CASSMAKTGGGTDTQYF
-,TRBD1,TRBV20-1,TRBJ2-7,TGCAGTGCTAGTGAAACCGGGACAGCTTCCTACGAGCAGTACTTC,CSASETGTASYEQYF
-,-,TRBV27,TRBJ1-4,TGTGCCAGCAGTTTGTGGGGGGAGGGTGAAAAACTGTTTTTT,CASSLWGEGEKLFF
-,TRBD1,TRBV5-4,TRBJ1-2,TGTGCCAGCAGCTCGGGACAGTACTATGGCTACACCTTC,CASSSGQYYGYTF
-,-,TRBV4-1,TRBJ1-3,TGCGCCAGCAGCCAAGCGGGTGGAAACACCATATATTTT,CASSQAGGNTIYF
-,TRBD1,TRBV9,TRBJ2-3,TGTGCCAGCAGCGTAAGACAGGGGGCCACAGATACGCAGTATTTT,CASSVRQGATDTQYF
-,TRBD1,TRBV6-1,TRBJ2-7,TGTGCCAGCAGTGAAACCGGACAGGGGGCCTACGAGCAGTACTTC,CASSETGQGAYEQYF